The 17 T cell receptor beta chains below all came from one sample that was sequenced in a study of T cell responses to AZD1222 COVID-19 vaccine. The assay was immunoSEQ multiplex PCR, and TCRdb's table has in-frame clones only and misses some. The sample holds about 160,000 clones, 80% to 90% seen once. The material sequenced was peripheral blood, taken on day 0 of AZD1222 vaccination. The receptors here all came from an adult in good health.

This sequence joins TRBV6-5 and TRBJ1-4; possible D gene TRBD1, 6 bases. The CDR3 is 15 amino acids. Between the trimmed V and J ends, which lost 4 bases and 6 bases, there was a span of 15 bases. In germline, CDR1 is MNHEY, CDR2 SVGAGI. CDR3 nucleotide sequence: TGTGCCAGCAGTTTCCGAGGGGGGAGGGATGAAAAACTGTTTTTT. Translating it yields CASSFRGGRDEKLFF.

The chain joins TRBV7-8 to TRBJ1-2; tentatively, D is TRBD1 (5 bases). V lost 0 bases and J lost 3, with 17 bases in between. CDR3 length: 17 amino acids. Germline values: CDR1 SGHVS, CDR2 FQNEAQ. The chain's CDR3 is CASSLARRASSYYGYTF. The CDR3 DNA reads TGTGCCAGCAGCTTAGCTCGCAGGGCCTCGTCGTACTATGGCTACACCTTC.

The gene calls are TRBV7-2 and TRBJ2-7; 8 nucleotides agree with TRBD2. The CDR3 has 16 amino acids. Looked up from germline, CDR1 is SGHTA and CDR2 is FQGNSA. The trim removed 3 bases at V and 1 base at J, leaving 8 bases unmatched. The CDR3 sequence: CASSLRVAGPSYEQYF. The CDR3 DNA is TGTGCCAGCAGCTTGCGGGTAGCGGGACCATCCTACGAGCAGTACTTC. The full variable domain, its missing parts supplied by reference TRBV7-2 and TRBJ2-7, is GAGVSQSPSNKVTEKGKDVELRCDPISGHTALYWYRQSLGQGLEFLIYFQGNSAPDKSGLPSDRFSAERTGGSVSTLTIQRTQQEDSAVYLCASSLRVAGPSYEQYFGPGTRLTVT.

The V gene is TRBV20-1, the J gene TRBJ2-1; D remains ambiguous. This CDR3 spans 11 amino acids. Germline V gene lookup returns CDR1 DFQATT and CDR2 SNEGSKA (reference sequence). The V end was cut by 1 base, the J end by 9 bases, with 7 bases between. The CDR3 DNA is TGCAGTGCTAGAGGTTTGGGTGAGCAGTTCTTC. Protein: CSARGLGEQFF.

The CDR3 sequence: CASGLASVNGTVYSNQPQHF. The CDR3 nucleotides are TGTGCTAGTGGTTTGGCAAGCGTAAACGGGACGGTATATAGCAATCAGCCCCAGCATTTT. V and J are TRBV12-5 and TRBJ1-5; tentatively, D is TRBD1 (5 bases). This CDR3 contains 20 residues. V shed 1 base and J shed 0 bases, with 22 bases lying between them. Germline CDR1 LGHNT, CDR2 FRNRAP.

The chain combines TRBV29-1 with TRBJ2-7; 7 bases are a match to TRBD1. V dropped 4 bases and J dropped 5; count of bases not matched to a gene: 20. The CDR3 spans 17 residues. Looked up from germline, CDR1 is SQVTM and CDR2 is ANQGSEA. This chain's CDR3 is CSVGGTEFGQVLNEQYF. CDR3 in DNA: TGCAGCGTTGGGGGTACCGAATTCGGACAGGTATTGAACGAGCAGTACTTC.

The V and J genes are TRBV7-3 and TRBJ2-2; D is unresolved. The germline CDR1 and CDR2 sequences are SGHTA and FQGTGA. This CDR3 has 12 amino acids. Trimming took off 5 bases at V and 6 bases at J, with 7 bases between the two ends. The CDR3 is CASSPASGELFF. CDR3 coding DNA: TGTGCCAGCAGCCCGGCGTCCGGGGAGCTGTTTTTT. The entire variable domain, with the rest obtained from reference TRBV7-3 and TRBJ2-2, is as follows: GAGVSQTPSNKVTEKGKYVELRCDPISGHTALYWYRQSLGQGPEFLIYFQGTGAADDSGLPNDRFFAVRPEGSVSTLKIQRTERGDSAVYLCASSPASGELFFGEGSRLTVL.

In this sample, this clone turned up once. The chain is built from TRBV4-2 and TRBJ2-1; 8 bases align to TRBD2. There are 13 residues in the CDR3. Germline V CDR1 and CDR2: LGHNA, YNFKEQ. With V trimmed by 1 base and J by 10 bases, 3 bases remained unmatched. CDR3 bases: TGTGCCAGCAGCCAAGGCGGGAGGTCGGAGCAGTTCTTC. Its protein is CASSQGGRSEQFF.

The chain uses TRBV27 and TRBJ1-2; possibly TRBD1 for D (5 bases). Germline loops: CDR1 MNHEY, CDR2 SMNVEV (reference sequence). V lost 4 bases to trimming and J lost 7 bases, with 19 bases between them. The CDR3 length is 15 residues. The CDR3 DNA follows: TGTGCCAGCAGTTCAAAAATCGGGGGACCGGGTGGCTACACCTTC. Residues: CASSSKIGGPGGYTF.

V is TRBV11-3 and J is TRBJ1-4, with 7 positions matching TRBD1. The CDR3 extends over 17 amino acids. Trimming cost V 4 bases and J 8 bases; bases outside gene matches: 16. The germline V gene encodes CDR1 SGHNT and CDR2 YENEEA. The CDR3 sequence is CASSSGGWTGEGEKLFF. The CDR3 DNA is TGTGCCAGCAGCTCCGGGGGGTGGACAGGCGAAGGAGAAAAACTGTTTTTT.

The genes are TRBV28 and TRBJ1-5; 9 bases fit TRBD1. The junction had 8 bases not matched to a gene; V was cut back by 7 bases and J by 4 bases. The V gene's germline CDR1 is MDHEN and CDR2 SYDVKM. The CDR3 is 15 residues long. CDR3 residues: CASTLGGQGNQPQHF. The CDR3 nucleotides read TGTGCCAGCACCCTCGGGGGACAGGGTAATCAGCCCCAGCATTTT.

The V and J genes are TRBV7-9 and TRBJ2-3; tentative D call: TRBD2 (6 bases). CDR1 SEHNR and CDR2 FQNEAQ come from the germline V gene (reference sequence). V was pared by 5 bases and J by 0 bases, with 18 bases between. This CDR3 is built from 17 residues. CDR3 DNA sequence: TGTGCCAGCAGCGCACAGACTAGGGATCATAGCACAGATACGCAGTATTTT. Its protein is CASSAQTRDHSTDTQYF.

The V call is TRBV3-1 (or the pseudogene TRBV3-2), the J call TRBJ1-1; D is unclear. The CDR3 consists of 13 residues. Germline CDR1 and CDR2: LGHDT and YNNKEL (reference sequence). Trimming took 4 bases from V and 0 from J, leaving 6 bases between them. The CDR3 protein is CASSLRVNTEAFF. The CDR3 coding sequence is TGTGCCAGCAGCCTCCGAGTGAACACTGAAGCTTTCTTT.

V usage is TRBV6-5 and J usage is TRBJ2-1; TRBD1 matches 8 bases. The germline V gene encodes CDR1 MNHEY and CDR2 SVGAGI. The ends lost 6 bases at V and 5 bases at J; junction bases unmatched: 9. The CDR3 runs to 15 residues. CDR3 sequence (DNA): TGTGCCAGCAGGAGGACAGGGCGCTCTCACAATGAGCAGTTCTTC. As protein: CASRRTGRSHNEQFF.

V usage is TRBV4-2 and J usage is TRBJ1-1, with 7 bases identical to TRBD1. Looked up from germline, CDR1 is LGHNA and CDR2 is YNFKEQ. The CDR3 has 16 amino acids. J gave up 6 bases and V 6 bases, and 16 bases lay outside the gene matches. CDR3 protein: CASSPQGPTIRAEAFF. The CDR3 DNA sequence: TGTGCCAGCAGTCCACAGGGGCCAACGATTAGGGCTGAAGCTTTCTTT.

The chain is built from TRBV7-9 and TRBJ1-3; D is perhaps TRBD1 (5 bases). The CDR3 spans 16 residues. Trimming took 5 bases from V and 0 from J, leaving 14 bases between them. CDR1 and CDR2 (germline): SEHNR, FQNEAQ (reference sequence). The DNA of the CDR3 is TGTGCCAGCAGCGCAGGGTCTTCAAGCTCTGGAAACACCATATATTTT. This translates into CASSAGSSSSGNTIYF. Complete variable domain (other parts from reference TRBV7-9 and TRBJ1-3): DTGVSQNPRHKITKRGQNVTFRCDPISEHNRLYWYRQTLGQGPEFLTYFQNEAQLEKSRLLSDRFSAERPKGSFSTLEIQRTEQGDSAMYLCASSAGSSSSGNTIYFGEGSWLTVV.

V usage is TRBV7-9 and J usage is TRBJ2-7, with a tentative D call TRBD1 (5 bases). Germline V lookup: CDR1 SEHNR, CDR2 FQNEAQ (reference sequence). The ends were cut back, 5 bases at V and 5 bases at J, with 10 bases in the middle. The CDR3 has 12 residues. The CDR3 region is CASSSQGNEQYF. CDR3 in DNA: TGTGCCAGCAGCAGTCAGGGAAACGAGCAGTACTTC.